This T cell receptor beta chain came from a study of blood T cell repertoires in COVID-19. Overall study: The samples span acute and convalescent COVID-19 from the United States, Italy and Spain. Sources were T cells, B-cell-depleted T cells, or PBMCs; the material itself was cDNA or gDNA.

CDR3 length: 13 residues. V was clipped by 6 bases and J by 6 bases; unmatched bases: 3. Clones were read by immunoSEQ multiplex PCR, and TCRdb kept only the in-frame ones, dropping some. The sample includes tens of thousands of clones, 86% of them seen just once. The chain links TRBV12-3 or TRBV12-4 to TRBJ2-1; 9 bases match TRBD1. This receptor was obtained from a man aged 30 to 45 with acute or convalescent COVID-19. Sequencing was done on a sample of peripheral blood. CDR3 DNA sequence: TGTGCCAGCAGGTCGACAGGGGGCAATGAGCAGTTCTTC. Amino acids: CASRSTGGNEQFF.